This note documents a single TCR beta chain sequence. Its antigen remains unidentified. PCR was performed using 60 Vbeta and 13 Jbeta primers. Some clones are missing from TCRdb's copy, which holds only in-frame ones; the method was immunoSEQ multiplex PCR. Altogether some 110,000 clones are present, about four fifths being singletons, with the ten largest covering around 3.6%. These data come from a study of cytomegalovirus exposure and HLA in healthy donors. Findings and limits, study-wide: A link between a missense DCLRE1C variant and TCR beta V- and J-gene trimming emerged from a later analysis.

Trimming shortened V by 4 bases and J by 1 base, and 10 bases separated the two germline ends. The length of the CDR3 is 14 residues. Germline values: CDR1 MNHEY, CDR2 SVGAGI. The J gene is TRBJ1-1, the V gene TRBV6-5, with a possible D match to TRBD1 (5 bases). Sequencing was performed on PBMCs. The clonotype was recovered from a man between 35 and 55 years old in good health and CMV-seronegative. The CDR3 spells CASSLDNGNTEAFF. In DNA, the CDR3 is TGTGCCAGCAGTTTGGACAACGGGAACACTGAAGCTTTCTTT.